These 15 T cell receptor beta chains were all obtained from the same sample, sequenced in a study of cytomegalovirus exposure and HLA in healthy donors. Researchers ran the PCR with 60 Vbeta and 13 Jbeta primers. The method was immunoSEQ multiplex PCR; TCRdb's version includes in-frame clones alone and lacks a portion of them. The data contain some 200,000 clones, about 77% of them singletons. The source material was PBMCs. The receptors derive from a female donor in good health and CMV-seronegative.

V and J are TRBV5-5 and TRBJ1-2; 9 bases fit TRBD1. The trim removed 4 bases at V and 4 bases at J, leaving 17 bases unmatched. The CDR3 spans 18 residues. In germline, CDR1 is SGHKS, CDR2 YYEKEE (reference sequence). The CDR3 nucleotides read TGTGCCAGCAGCCTGGGACAGGGTAGGGTACAAGGTACCTATGGCTACACCTTC. Protein: CASSLGQGRVQGTYGYTF.

V is TRBV7-7 and J is TRBJ1-1, with D perhaps TRBD1 (5 bases). The CDR3 loop spans 13 amino acids. The germline V and J ends were trimmed by 5 bases and 6 bases, with 13 bases remaining between them. CDR1 SSHAT and CDR2 FNYEAQ come from the germline V gene (reference sequence). The CDR3 sequence is CASSLTGTSEAFF. The DNA for the CDR3 is TGTGCCAGCAGCCTCACCGGGACTTCTGAAGCTTTCTTT.

The V call is TRBV29-1, the J call TRBJ2-1, with 9 bases identical to TRBD1. The CDR3 has 14 amino acids. V trimming: 3 bases; J trimming: 9 bases; junction bases outside the gene matches: 9. Germline assignment: CDR1 SQVTM and CDR2 ANQGSEA. The CDR3 sequence: CSVERDRDGGEQFF. CDR3 in DNA: TGCAGCGTTGAGCGGGACAGGGACGGGGGTGAGCAGTTCTTC.

This clone was seen a few times. This chain joins TRBV7-9 and TRBJ2-4; 9 bases match TRBD1. CDR1 and CDR2 (germline): SEHNR, FQNEAQ (reference sequence). J gave up 1 base and V 4 bases, and 5 bases lay outside the gene matches. The CDR3 has 16 amino acids. The CDR3: CASSSQGAKAKNIQYF. CDR3 sequence (DNA): TGTGCCAGCAGCTCACAGGGGGCGAAGGCCAAAAACATTCAGTACTTC.

This clone was recorded once. Written as DNA, the CDR3 is TGCAGCGTGGTAGGACTAGCGGCAGATACGCAGTATTTT. It encodes CSVVGLAADTQYF. The chain joins TRBV29-1 to TRBJ2-3; 10 bases line up with TRBD2. From germline, CDR1 is SQVTM and CDR2 ANQGSEA. V gave up 6 bases and J gave up 4 bases; unmatched junction bases: 4. The CDR3 totals 13 residues.

In its sample, this clone was seen once. This chain joins TRBV15 and TRBJ1-3, with TRBD1 identical over 8 bases. V trimming: 0 bases; J trimming: 3 bases; junction bases outside the gene matches: 7. The CDR3 loop spans 17 amino acids. The germline V gene has CDR1 LNHNV and CDR2 YYDKDF (reference sequence). CDR3 protein: CATSRDQGARGGNTIYF. The CDR3 DNA follows: TGTGCCACCAGCAGAGATCAGGGGGCCCGAGGTGGAAACACCATATATTTT.

The CDR3 nucleotides read TGTGCCTGGAGTGTACTAGCTAGCGGGGGGCTCCACAATGAGCAGTTCTTC. Amino acid sequence: CAWSVLASGGLHNEQFF. The V gene is TRBV30, the J gene TRBJ2-1; 11 nucleotides agree with TRBD2. The ends lost 0 bases at V and 5 bases at J; junction bases unmatched: 9. The CDR3 consists of 17 residues. Germline V gene lookup returns CDR1 GTSNPN and CDR2 SVGIG (reference sequence).

The table lists this clone with a count of one. This CDR3 is CAWSAGTGNNEQFF. CDR3 DNA: TGTGCCTGGAGTGCCGGGACAGGCAACAATGAGCAGTTCTTC. The chain links TRBV30 to TRBJ2-1; TRBD1 aligns across 8 bases. Trimming removed 1 base from V and 5 bases from J; junction bases left unmatched: 4. CDR1 GTSNPN and CDR2 SVGIG come from the germline V gene (reference sequence). CDR3 length equals 14 residues.

This CDR3 reads CASSPAPAGMDEQYF. CDR3 in DNA: TGTGCCAGCAGCCCCGCCCCGGCGGGGATGGACGAGCAGTACTTC. The V gene is TRBV7-8, the J gene TRBJ2-7; D perhaps matches TRBD2 (6 bases). The CDR3 consists of 15 residues. CDR1 and CDR2 (germline): SGHVS, FQNEAQ. The germline V and J ends were trimmed by 5 bases and 5 bases, with 19 bases remaining between them.

This clone was seen only a few times. The chain links TRBV5-8 to TRBJ2-3; D is possibly TRBD1 (5 bases). Looked up from germline, CDR1 is SGHTS and CDR2 is YDEGEE. The CDR3 loop spans 16 amino acids. V dropped 4 bases and J dropped 0 bases, with 15 bases sitting between them. CDR3 bases: TGTGCCAGCAGCCCCCTCAAGGGGTCTAGCACAGATACGCAGTATTTT. This sequence encodes CASSPLKGSSTDTQYF. The complete variable domain, with remaining parts taken from reference TRBV5-8 and TRBJ2-3, reads EAGVTQSPTHLIKTRGQQATLRCSPISGHTSVYWYQQALGLGLQFLLWYDEGEERNRGNFPPRFSGRQFPNYSSELNVNALELEDSALYLCASSPLKGSSTDTQYFGPGTRLTVL.

This clone was observed a handful of times. V and J are TRBV29-1 and TRBJ2-3; tentative D call: TRBD2 (5 bases). This CDR3 spans 14 amino acids. Trimming cost V 1 base and J 0 bases, with 8 bases left between them. Germline V gene data show CDR1 as SQVTM and CDR2 as ANQGSEA. The chain's CDR3 is CSVEGEGSTDTQYF. DNA for the CDR3: TGCAGCGTTGAAGGTGAGGGAAGCACAGATACGCAGTATTTT.

The chain recombines TRBV9 with TRBJ2-1; 12 bases are shared with TRBD2. The germline V gene has CDR1 SGDLS and CDR2 YYNGEE. The trim removed 4 bases at V and 6 bases at J, leaving 5 bases unmatched. The CDR3 spans 15 residues. The CDR3 sequence: CASSPTSGSSNEQFF. CDR3 DNA: TGTGCCAGCAGCCCGACTAGCGGGAGCTCCAATGAGCAGTTCTTC.

This rearrangement joins TRBV9 to TRBJ2-7, with D perhaps matching TRBD2 (6 bases). Germline V lookup: CDR1 SGDLS, CDR2 YYNGEE. Trimming cost V 10 bases and J 3 bases, with 11 bases left between them. This CDR3 has 11 amino acids. The CDR3 region has the DNA TGTGCCGTACCCGGGGGCTACGAGCAGTACTTC. Its translation: CAVPGGYEQYF.

The J gene is TRBJ1-1, the V gene TRBV4-2, with 7 bases identical to TRBD1. Germline assignment: CDR1 LGHNA and CDR2 YNFKEQ. Trimming removed 8 bases from V and 0 bases from J; junction bases left unmatched: 3. The CDR3 length is 13 residues. CDR3 residues: CASRGQLNTEAFF. The CDR3 DNA reads TGTGCCAGCCGGGGACAGCTGAACACTGAAGCTTTCTTT.

The chain carries TRBV7-9 and TRBJ2-1, with TRBD2 as a possible D gene (5 bases). V was trimmed by 4 bases and J by 8 bases, leaving 9 bases between them. Germline V CDR1 and CDR2: SEHNR, FQNEAQ (reference sequence). There are 12 residues in the CDR3. CDR3 nucleotides: TGTGCCAGCAGCTGGCAGGACTATGAGCAGTTCTTC. Amino acids: CASSWQDYEQFF. The whole variable domain, filled in from reference TRBV7-9 and TRBJ2-1, reads DTGVSQNPRHKITKRGQNVTFRCDPISEHNRLYWYRQTLGQGPEFLTYFQNEAQLEKSRLLSDRFSAERPKGSFSTLEIQRTEQGDSAMYLCASSWQDYEQFFGPGTRLTVL.